This TCR beta chain was retrieved from a study of monozygotic twins with inflammatory bowel disease. Study-wide points: Other individuals had fewer clonotypes in common with IBD patients than with healthy twins, especially with disease activity. T cell subtypes that differed could not be told apart. Patient-to-patient differences in immunosuppressive treatment may have added variability to the repertoires. No one strong IBD-associated signal or clonotype was supported.

Each CDR3 protein gets one entry in TCRdb, which reprocessed the 5' RACE reads and gives no DNA. The sample's table shows about 330,000 distinct CDR3 sequences. Germline CDR1 and CDR2: SEHNR and FQNEAQ (reference sequence). The CDR3 loop spans 14 amino acids. On this clonotype itself: Its antigen is not identified.

The chain employs TRBV7-9 and TRBJ2-5; TCRdb picks TRBD1, but there is no DNA to check that call. The TCR was taken from a human donor with ulcerative colitis or Crohn's disease, or a healthy co-twin of an affected twin (not recorded which). Source material: blood. The CDR3 reads CASSSHRGQETQYF.